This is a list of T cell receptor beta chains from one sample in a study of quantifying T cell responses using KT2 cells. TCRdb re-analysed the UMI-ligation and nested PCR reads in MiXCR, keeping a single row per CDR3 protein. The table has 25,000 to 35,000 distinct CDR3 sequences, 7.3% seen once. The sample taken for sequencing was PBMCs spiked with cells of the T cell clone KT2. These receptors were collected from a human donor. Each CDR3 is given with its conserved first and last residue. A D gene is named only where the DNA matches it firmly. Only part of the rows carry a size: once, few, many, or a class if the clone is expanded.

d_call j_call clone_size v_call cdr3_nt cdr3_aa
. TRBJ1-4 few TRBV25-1 TGTGCCAGCAGTGAATACCGCGCTAATGAAAAACTGTTTTTT CASSEYRANEKLFF
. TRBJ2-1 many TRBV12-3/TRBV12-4 TGTGCCAGCAGTTTAGACCAGGGGATCGGGCAGTTCTTC CASSLDQGIGQFF
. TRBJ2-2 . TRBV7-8 TGTGCCAGCAGCCCACCACGGCGGCTGAACACCGGGGAGCTGTTTTTT CASSPPRRLNTGELFF
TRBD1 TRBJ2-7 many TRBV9 TGTGCCAGCAGCGCCCAGGGGGATATCAACTACGAGCAGTACTTC CASSAQGDINYEQYF
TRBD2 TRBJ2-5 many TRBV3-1 TGTGCCAGCAGCCCCCGAGGCGGGGGGGCCCAAGAGACCCAGTACTTC CASSPRGGGAQETQYF
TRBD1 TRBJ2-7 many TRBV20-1 TGCAGTGCCGCCGACAGGGCCGTCTCCTACGAGCAGTACTTC CSAADRAVSYEQYF
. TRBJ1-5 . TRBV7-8 TGTGCCAGCAGCTTAGTCGGGAGTCGTCAGCCCCAGCATTTT CASSLVGSRQPQHF
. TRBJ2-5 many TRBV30 TGTGCCTGGAGTCAACAACAGGGCGAGACCCAGTACTTC CAWSQQQGETQYF
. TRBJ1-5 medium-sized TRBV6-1 TGTGCCAGCGCGCCCGGATATAGCAATCAGCCCCAGCATTTT CASAPGYSNQPQHF
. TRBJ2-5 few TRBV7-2 TGTGCCAGCAGCTTAGTTCCTCTAGTGGCTCAGGGAAGATTATTAGTGACCCAGTACTTC CASSLVPLVAQGRLLVTQYF
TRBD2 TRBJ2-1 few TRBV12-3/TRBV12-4 TGTGCCAGCAGCCCGGGGGGGAGCGGGGTTCCCTACAATGAGCAGTTCTTC CASSPGGSGVPYNEQFF
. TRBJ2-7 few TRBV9 TGTGCCAGCAGCCTGGGGACCCAGGGAACAGAGCAGTACTTC CASSLGTQGTEQYF
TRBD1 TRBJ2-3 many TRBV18 TGTGCCAGCTCAGGAGCCGGGACAGGGCCTAATACGCAGTATTTT CASSGAGTGPNTQYF
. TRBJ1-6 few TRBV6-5 TGTGCCAGCAACAGGGAGAGGAATTCACCCCTCCACTTT CASNRERNSPLHF
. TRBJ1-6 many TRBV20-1 TGCAGTGCTAGGGGAGACGGTCAACATTCACCCCTCCACTTT CSARGDGQHSPLHF
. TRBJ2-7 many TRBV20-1 TGCAGTGTTACGGGAGAGTGGGACGAGCAGTACTTC CSVTGEWDEQYF
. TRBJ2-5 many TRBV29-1 TGCAGCGCACGTATGGTGGCACAAGAGACCCAGTACTTC CSARMVAQETQYF
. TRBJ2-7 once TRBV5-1 TGCGCCAGCAGCCCCGGACCCTTTGGTCTCTCCTACGAGCAGTACTTC CASSPGPFGLSYEQYF
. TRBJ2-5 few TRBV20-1 TGCAGTGCTAGATCGGGTAGCGGAAGACAAGAGACCCAGTACTTC CSARSGSGRQETQYF
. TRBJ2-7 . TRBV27 TGTGCCAGCAGTTTAGGCCACGAGCAGTACTTC CASSLGHEQYF
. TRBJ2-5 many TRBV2 TGTGCCAGCAATCCCCGCGCCCAGGTTGGGGAGACCCAGTACTTC CASNPRAQVGETQYF
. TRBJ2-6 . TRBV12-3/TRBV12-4 TGTGCCAGCAGTTTTTTAGGGGCCAACGTCCTGACTTTC CASSFLGANVLTF
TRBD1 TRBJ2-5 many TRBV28 TGTGCCAGCAGTTTACGCCCGACAGGGATCCTACGAGAGACCCAGTACTTC CASSLRPTGILRETQYF
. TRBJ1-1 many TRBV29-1 TGCAGCGCCGGGGTAACCGACGGCACTGAAGCTTTCTTT CSAGVTDGTEAFF
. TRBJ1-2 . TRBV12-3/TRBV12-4 TGTGCCAGCAGTTCCCAGGGTTATGGCTACACCTTC CASSSQGYGYTF
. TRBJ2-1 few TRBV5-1 TGCGCCAGCAGCCTGGAACAGATGTATTACAATGAGCAGTTCTTC CASSLEQMYYNEQFF
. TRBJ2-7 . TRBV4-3 TGCGCCAGCAGCCAGAGGACTCATTCCTACGAGCAGTACTTC CASSQRTHSYEQYF
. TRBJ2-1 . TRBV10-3 TGTGCCATCAGCGGGGCGTGGGGGACCTACAATGAGCAGTTCTTC CAISGAWGTYNEQFF
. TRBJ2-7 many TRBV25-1 TGTGCCAGCAGTGAATGGGGGGACATCCTACCCTACGAGCAGTACTTC CASSEWGDILPYEQYF
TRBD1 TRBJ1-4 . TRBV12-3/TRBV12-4 TGTGCCAGCAGACGAAGTGGGACAGCGAATGAAAAACTGTTTTTT CASRRSGTANEKLFF
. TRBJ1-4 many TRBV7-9 TGTGCCAGCAGCCCTTCGGGGGCTGAAAAACTGTTTTTT CASSPSGAEKLFF
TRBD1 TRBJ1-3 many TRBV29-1 TGCAGCGTTGTAGGGGCCGGGACAGCTGGAAACACCATATATTTT CSVVGAGTAGNTIYF
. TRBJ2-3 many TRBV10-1 TGCGCCAGCAGTGAGTCGACCAGCACAGATACGCAGTATTTT CASSESTSTDTQYF
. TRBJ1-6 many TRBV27 TGTGCCAGCAGTTTAACCCCCTTAAATTCACCCCTCCACTTT CASSLTPLNSPLHF
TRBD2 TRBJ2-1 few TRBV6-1 TGTGCCAGCAGTGAAACTAGCGGGTCCTACAATGAGCAGTTCTTC CASSETSGSYNEQFF
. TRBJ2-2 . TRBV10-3 TGTGCCACCCACCCCTCAGGAGGGGATTTGGGAAAAGCGAACACCGGGGAGCTGTTTTTT CATHPSGGDLGKANTGELFF
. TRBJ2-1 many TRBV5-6 TGTGCCAGCAGCTTGTTGGGGTACAATGAGCAGTTCTTC CASSLLGYNEQFF
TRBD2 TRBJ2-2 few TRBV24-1 TGTGCCACTGCCTCGACTAGCCAGATGAACACCGGGGAGCTGTTTTTT CATASTSQMNTGELFF
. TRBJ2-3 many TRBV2 TGTGCCAGCAGTGACAGGGGCGGTTGGGGGCCTACCACAGATACGCAGTATTTT CASSDRGGWGPTTDTQYF
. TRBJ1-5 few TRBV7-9 TGTGCCAGCAGCTTAGGAGGGCTGGGACAGCCCCAGCATTTT CASSLGGLGQPQHF
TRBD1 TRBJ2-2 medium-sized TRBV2 TGTGCCAGCAGTGGCGGACAGGGGGCCGGGGAGCTGTTTTTT CASSGGQGAGELFF
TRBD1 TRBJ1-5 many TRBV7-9 TGTGCCAGCAGCTATGGAGAGGGACAGGGTGTGAATCAGCCCCAGCATTTT CASSYGEGQGVNQPQHF
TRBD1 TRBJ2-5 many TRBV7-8 TGTGCCAGCAGCTACCGGGACAGGGGTCAAGAGACCCAGTACTTC CASSYRDRGQETQYF
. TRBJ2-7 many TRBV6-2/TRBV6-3 TGTGCCAGCAATACCGGCGGGAACCACGAGCAGTACTTC CASNTGGNHEQYF
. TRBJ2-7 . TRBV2 TGTGCCAGCGGGGGCAGGGTGGACTACGAGCAGTACTTC CASGGRVDYEQYF
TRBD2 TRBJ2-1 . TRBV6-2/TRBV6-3 TGTGCCAGCAGCCCTAAACTAGCGGGGGGGTTCCTAGATGAGCAGTTCTTC CASSPKLAGGFLDEQFF
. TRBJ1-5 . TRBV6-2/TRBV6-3 TGTGCCAGCAGGTACAGGGATCAGCCCCAGCATTTT CASRYRDQPQHF
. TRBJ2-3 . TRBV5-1 TGCGCCAGCAGCTTGGTCGCAGGGGAGTTGACAGATACGCAGTATTTT CASSLVAGELTDTQYF
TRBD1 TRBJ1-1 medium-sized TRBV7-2 TGTGCCAGCAGCAGTACAGGGGGCTGGACTGAAGCTTTCTTT CASSSTGGWTEAFF
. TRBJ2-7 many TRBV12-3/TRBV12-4 TGTGCCAGCATGGGGAGCGAGCAGTACTTC CASMGSEQYF
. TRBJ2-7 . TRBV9 TGTGCCAGCAGCCCCGCCCTCCCGAGGAGCTCCTACGAGCAGTACTTC CASSPALPRSSYEQYF
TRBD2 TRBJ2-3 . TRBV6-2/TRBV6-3 TGTGCCAGCAGTTACTCCCGGACTAGCGGGAGTCCAACAGATACGCAGTATTTT CASSYSRTSGSPTDTQYF